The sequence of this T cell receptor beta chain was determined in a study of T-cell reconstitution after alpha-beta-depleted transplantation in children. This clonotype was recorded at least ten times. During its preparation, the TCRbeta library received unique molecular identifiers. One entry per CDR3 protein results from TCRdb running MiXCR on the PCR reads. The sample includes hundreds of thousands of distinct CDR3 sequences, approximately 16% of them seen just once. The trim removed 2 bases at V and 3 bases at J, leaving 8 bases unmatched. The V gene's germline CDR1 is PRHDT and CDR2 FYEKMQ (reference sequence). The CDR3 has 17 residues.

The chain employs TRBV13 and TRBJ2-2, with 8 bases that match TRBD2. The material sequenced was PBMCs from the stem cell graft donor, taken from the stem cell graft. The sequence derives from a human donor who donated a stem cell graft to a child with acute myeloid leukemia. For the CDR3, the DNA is TGTGCCAGCAGCTTAAGGCGGGGGGTCGAGGACACCGGGGAGCTGTTTTTT. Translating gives CASSLRRGVEDTGELFF.